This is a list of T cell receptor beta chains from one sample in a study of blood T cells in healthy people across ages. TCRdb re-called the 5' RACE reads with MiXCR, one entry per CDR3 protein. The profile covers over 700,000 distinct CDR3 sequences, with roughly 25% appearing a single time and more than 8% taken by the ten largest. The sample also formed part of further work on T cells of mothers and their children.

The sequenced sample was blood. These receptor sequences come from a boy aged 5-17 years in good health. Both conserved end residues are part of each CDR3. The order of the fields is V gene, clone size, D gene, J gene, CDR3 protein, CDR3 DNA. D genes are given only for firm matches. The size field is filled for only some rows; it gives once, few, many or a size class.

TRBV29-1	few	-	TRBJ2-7	CSVGSYEQYF	TGCAGCGTTGGGTCCTACGAGCAGTACTTC
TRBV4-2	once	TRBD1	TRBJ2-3	CASSQVDRVADTQYF	TGTGCCAGCAGCCAAGTCGACAGGGTGGCAGATACGCAGTATTTT
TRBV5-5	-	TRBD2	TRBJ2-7	CASSRTGLAGPVRNYEQYF	TGTGCCAGCAGCCGGACAGGACTAGCGGGCCCCGTCCGTAACTACGAGCAGTACTTC
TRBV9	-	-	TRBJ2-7	CASSVRGDYYEQYF	TGTGCCAGCAGCGTGAGGGGGGATTACTACGAGCAGTACTTC
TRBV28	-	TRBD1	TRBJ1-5	CASSFPGQGARNQPQHF	TGTGCCAGCAGCTTCCCAGGACAGGGGGCTAGGAATCAGCCCCAGCATTTT
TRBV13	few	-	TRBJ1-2	CASSLGVVGYTF	TGTGCCAGCAGCTTAGGAGTAGTTGGCTACACCTTC
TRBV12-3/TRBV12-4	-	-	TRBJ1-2	CASSLNRVYGYTF	TGTGCCAGCAGTTTAAACAGGGTCTATGGCTACACCTTC
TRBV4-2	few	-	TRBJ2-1	CASSQPSGQTVEQFF	TGTGCCAGCAGCCAACCCTCGGGACAAACGGTGGAGCAGTTCTTC
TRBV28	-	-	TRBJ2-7	CASSLSSTYEQYF	TGTGCCAGCAGTTTATCCAGCACCTACGAGCAGTACTTC
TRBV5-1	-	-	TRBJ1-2	CASNDPPSYGYTF	TGCGCCAGCAACGACCCCCCGTCCTATGGCTACACCTTC
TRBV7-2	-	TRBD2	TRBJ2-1	CASRGGTSGIDEQFF	TGTGCCAGTCGCGGCGGGACTAGCGGGATTGATGAGCAGTTCTTC
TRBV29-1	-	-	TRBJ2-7	CSVPRGGRDEQYF	TGCAGCGTCCCCAGGGGGGGTAGGGACGAGCAGTACTTC
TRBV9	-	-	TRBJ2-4	CASSPGRYLAKNIQYF	TGTGCCAGCAGCCCTGGCAGATACTTAGCCAAAAACATTCAGTACTTC
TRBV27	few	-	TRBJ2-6	CASSLWIEVLRSGANVLTF	TGTGCCAGCAGTTTATGGATTGAGGTATTGCGCTCTGGGGCCAACGTCCTGACTTTC
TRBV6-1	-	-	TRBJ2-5	CASSLGIMEETQYF	TGTGCCAGCAGCTTGGGTATAATGGAAGAGACCCAGTACTTC
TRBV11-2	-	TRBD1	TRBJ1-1	CASSFWDRDLNTEAFF	TGTGCCAGCAGCTTTTGGGACAGGGACCTTAACACTGAAGCTTTCTTT
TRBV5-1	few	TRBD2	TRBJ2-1	CASRPSGGARDEQFF	TGCGCCAGCAGACCTAGCGGGGGGGCCCGAGACGAGCAGTTCTTC
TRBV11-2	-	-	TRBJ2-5	CASSLGYLTSGKQGETQYF	TGTGCCAGCAGCTTAGGTTATCTAACTAGCGGAAAACAGGGGGAGACCCAGTACTTC
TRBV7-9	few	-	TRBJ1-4	CASSLVVEELNEKLFF	TGTGCCAGCAGCTTAGTGGTAGAGGAACTTAATGAAAAACTGTTTTTT
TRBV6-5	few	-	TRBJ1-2	CASSYSKGINYGYTF	TGTGCCAGCAGTTACTCGAAAGGGATTAACTATGGCTACACCTTC
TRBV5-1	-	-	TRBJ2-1	CASSPAPVAGNNEQFF	TGCGCCAGCAGCCCAGCCCCGGTGGCAGGAAACAATGAGCAGTTCTTC
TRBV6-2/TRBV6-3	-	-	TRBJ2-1	CAGSNPGWQYNEQFF	TGTGCCGGCAGTAACCCCGGTTGGCAGTACAATGAGCAGTTCTTC
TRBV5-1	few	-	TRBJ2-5	CASSLVVGGKTQYF	TGCGCCAGCAGCTTGGTGGTAGGGGGAAAGACCCAGTACTTC
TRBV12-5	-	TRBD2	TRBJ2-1	CASGLLNKGAGGSVTQQFF	TGTGCTAGTGGTTTGCTAAACAAAGGGGCGGGAGGATCTGTAACGCAGCAGTTCTTC
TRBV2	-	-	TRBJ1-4	CASRGDSGYEKLFF	TGTGCCAGCAGAGGGGACTCTGGGTATGAAAAACTGTTTTTT
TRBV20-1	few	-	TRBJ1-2	CSAWTANYGYTF	TGCAGTGCTTGGACGGCTAACTATGGCTACACCTTC
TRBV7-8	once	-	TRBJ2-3	CASSLVWRLDTDTQYF	TGTGCCAGCAGCTTAGTGTGGAGGTTGGACACAGATACGCAGTATTTT
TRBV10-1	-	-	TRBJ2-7	CASSESRAGDEQYF	TGCGCCAGCAGTGAGTCGAGGGCAGGGGACGAGCAGTACTTC
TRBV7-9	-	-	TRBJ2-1	CASSSLAQEKYNEQFF	TGTGCCAGCAGCTCCCTCGCACAGGAGAAATACAATGAGCAGTTCTTC
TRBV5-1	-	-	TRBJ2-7	CASPSYEQYF	TGCGCCAGCCCATCGTACGAGCAGTACTTC
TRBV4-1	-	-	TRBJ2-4	CASSQEWAGFFKNIQYF	TGCGCCAGCAGCCAAGAATGGGCAGGGTTCTTCAAAAACATTCAGTACTTC
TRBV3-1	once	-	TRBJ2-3	CASSQERLGGPKFTDTQYF	TGTGCCAGCAGCCAAGAGCGTCTTGGGGGACCTAAATTCACAGATACGCAGTATTTT
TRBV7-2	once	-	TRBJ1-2	CASSLSGNGGYTF	TGTGCCAGCAGCTTATCTGGGAACGGAGGCTACACCTTC
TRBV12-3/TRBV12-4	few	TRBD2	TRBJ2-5	CASSLGLAGAQEETQYF	TGTGCCAGCAGTTTAGGGCTAGCGGGGGCCCAAGAGGAGACCCAGTACTTC
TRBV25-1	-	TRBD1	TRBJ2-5	CASSELGTGVGETQYF	TGTGCCAGCAGTGAACTGGGGACAGGGGTGGGAGAGACCCAGTACTTC
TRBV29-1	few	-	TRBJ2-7	CSVASRVGAYEQYF	TGCAGCGTGGCCTCTCGAGTGGGTGCCTACGAGCAGTACTTC
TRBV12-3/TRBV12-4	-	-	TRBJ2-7	CASSLSANTYEQYF	TGTGCCAGCAGTTTGTCAGCGAATACCTACGAGCAGTACTTC
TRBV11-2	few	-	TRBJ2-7	CASSSQVGLYEQYF	TGTGCCAGCAGCTCTCAGGTGGGATTATACGAGCAGTACTTC
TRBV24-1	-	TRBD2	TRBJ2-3	CATSDLLSTGGTDTQYF	TGTGCCACCAGTGATCTCCTTTCTACGGGAGGGACAGATACGCAGTATTTT
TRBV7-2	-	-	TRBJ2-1	CASLLARGATEQFF	TGTGCCAGCCTACTCGCCCGGGGGGCCACTGAGCAGTTCTTC
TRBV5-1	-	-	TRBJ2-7	CASSWSQGRSYEQYF	TGCGCCAGCAGCTGGAGCCAGGGGCGCTCCTACGAGCAGTACTTC
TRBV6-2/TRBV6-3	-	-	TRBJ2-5	CASSYGGRINQETQYF	TGTGCCAGCAGTTACGGTGGCAGGATAAACCAAGAGACCCAGTACTTC
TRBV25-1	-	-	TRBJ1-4	CAGSAGRARGEKLFF	TGTGCCGGCAGTGCGGGAAGGGCGCGAGGTGAAAAACTGTTTTTT
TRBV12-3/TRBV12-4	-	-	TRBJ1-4	CASSGSIGEKLFF	TGTGCCAGCAGTGGCTCTATAGGTGAAAAACTGTTTTTT
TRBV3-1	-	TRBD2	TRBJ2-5	CASSQVVGRVTETQYF	TGTGCCAGCAGCCAAGTTGTAGGGAGGGTCACAGAGACCCAGTACTTC
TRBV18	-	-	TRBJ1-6	CASSPPPGQTYSPLHF	TGTGCCAGCTCACCACCGCCGGGACAAACCTATTCACCCCTCCACTTT
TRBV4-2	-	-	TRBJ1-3	CASRRQENYSGNTIYF	TGTGCCAGCAGGCGACAAGAGAACTACTCTGGAAACACCATATATTTT
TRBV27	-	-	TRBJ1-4	CASSRPGETNEKLFF	TGTGCCAGCTCCCGCCCTGGGGAGACTAATGAAAAACTGTTTTTT
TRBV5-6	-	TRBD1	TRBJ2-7	CASSTGQVAYEQYF	TGTGCCAGCAGCACCGGACAGGTTGCCTACGAGCAGTACTTC